The source of this T cell receptor (beta chain) is a study of sequential checkpoint blockade in melanoma. Stated treatment: randomized to nivolumab then ipilimumab (arm A) or the reverse (arm B). In germline, CDR1 is LNHDA, CDR2 SQIVND (reference sequence). Trimming cost V 2 bases and J 6 bases, with 11 bases left between them. The CDR3 extends over 13 amino acids. TCRdb's table, derived via immunoSEQ multiplex PCR, lists solely in-frame clones and lacks some. The sample yields just over 9,000 clones, 59% seen once. The specimen comprised CD8+ T cells sorted from blood (inferred from file names), sampled from a patient given nivolumab and ipilimumab in sequence. This clonotype was sampled from a human donor with melanoma. This sequence joins TRBV19 and TRBJ2-7, with D perhaps TRBD2 (6 bases). CDR3 amino acids: CASSISPGGEQYF. In DNA form, the CDR3 reads TGTGCCAGTAGTATATCCCCCGGGGGCGAGCAGTACTTC. The entire variable domain, with the rest obtained from reference TRBV19 and TRBJ2-7, is as follows: DGGITQSPKYLFRKEGQNVTLSCEQNLNHDAMYWYRQDPGQGLRLIYYSQIVNDFQKGDIAEGYSVSREKKESFPLTVTSAQKNPTAFYLCASSISPGGEQYFGPGTRLTVT.